Presented here are 25 T cell receptor beta chains from one specimen sequenced in a study of breast tumors, draining lymph nodes, adjacent tissues. Samples came from axillary lymph nodes draining the breast cancer. TCRdb redid the calling of the multiplex PCR reads with MiXCR, one entry per CDR3 protein. The sample lists approximately 210,000 distinct CDR3 sequences; roughly 32% were seen once. Sequenced: axillary lymph node tissue. All receptors come from a female donor with breast cancer. Some clones in this sample may be carry-over from other donors' samples.

This clonotype was counted ten times or more. The V call is TRBV25-1, the J call TRBJ1-4, with TRBD1 identical over 8 bases. CDR1 MGHDK and CDR2 SYGVNS come from the germline V gene. Trimming took 3 bases from V and 3 from J; bases not matched to a gene: 3. CDR3 length equals 15 residues. The CDR3 sequence: CASSDTGGPNEKLFF. The CDR3 region has the DNA TGTGCCAGCAGTGATACAGGGGGTCCTAATGAAAAACTGTTTTTT. The full variable domain, its missing parts supplied by reference TRBV25-1 and TRBJ1-4, is EADIYQTPRYLVIGTGKKITLECSQTMGHDKMYWYQQDPGMELHLIHYSYGVNSTEKGDLSSESTVSRIRTEHFPLTLESARPSHTSQYLCASSDTGGPNEKLFFGSGTQLSVL.

The chain carries TRBV20-1 and TRBJ1-6; 7 nucleotides line up with TRBD1. CDR3 length equals 13 residues. V shed 6 bases, J shed 7 bases, and the junction held 6 bases outside the gene matches. Germline V gene data show CDR1 as DFQATT and CDR2 as SNEGSKA (reference sequence). CDR3 loop: CSADPGQNSPLHF. DNA of the CDR3: TGCAGTGCGGACCCGGGACAGAATTCACCCCTCCACTTT.

About this clonotype itself: Being one base from a much bigger clone, this may be a read error. The rearrangement links TRBV5-5 to TRBJ2-5, with D perhaps assigned TRBD1 or TRBD2 (5 bases each). The CDR3 consists of 14 residues. Germline CDR1 is SGHKS and CDR2 is YYEKEE (reference sequence). The CDR3 sequence is CASGLAGREETQYF. In DNA form, the CDR3 reads TGTGCCAGCGGCTTGGCCGGCAGGGAGGAGACCCAGTACTTC.

V gene TRBV20-1 combines with J gene TRBJ2-1; 10 nucleotides match TRBD2. Trimming at V came to 2 bases and at J to 0 bases, leaving 1 base not matched to a gene. The CDR3 spans 15 residues. Germline V gene lookup returns CDR1 DFQATT and CDR2 SNEGSKA (reference sequence). CDR3 in amino acids: CSARLAGDSYNEQFF. The CDR3 DNA sequence: TGCAGTGCTAGACTAGCGGGAGACTCCTACAATGAGCAGTTCTTC.

This clonotype was counted ten times or more. This chain connects TRBV4-2 to TRBJ2-7, with D possibly being TRBD2 (6 bases). The ends were cut back, 4 bases at V and 0 bases at J, with 13 bases in the middle. CDR1 LGHNA and CDR2 YNFKEQ come from the germline V gene. CDR3 size: 15 residues. The CDR3 spells CASSPPGLGSYEQYF. CDR3 nucleotide sequence: TGTGCCAGCAGCCCACCGGGACTGGGCTCCTACGAGCAGTACTTC.

On this clonotype itself: An end of the junction does not agree with germline; a read error may underlie this. The J gene is TRBJ2-1, the V gene TRBV20-1, with 8 bases aligning to TRBD2. Germline CDR1 and CDR2: DFQATT and SNEGSKA (reference sequence). The CDR3 is 15 residues long. CDR3 region: CSARDRTSPLNERFF. CDR3 in DNA: TGCAGTGCTAGAGATCGGACTAGCCCTCTCAATGAGCGGTTCTTC.

This clonotype showed up many times. The CDR3 sequence is CASSYSGTGLYETQYF. In nucleotides, the CDR3 is TGTGCCAGCAGTTACTCCGGGACAGGGTTGTACGAGACCCAGTACTTC. The chain uses TRBV6-5 and TRBJ2-5; 9 bases fit TRBD1. The CDR3 sequence is 16 residues long. V gave up 0 bases and J gave up 5 bases; unmatched junction bases: 7. Germline V gene lookup returns CDR1 MNHEY and CDR2 SVGAGI.

This chain uses TRBV9 with TRBJ1-6, with D possibly TRBD1 on 5 matching bases. The CDR3 contains 14 residues. V was cut by 7 bases and J by 7 bases, with 15 bases left in between. From germline, CDR1 is SGDLS and CDR2 YYNGEE. The chain's CDR3 is CASPGGKRNSPLHF. In DNA, the CDR3 is TGTGCCAGCCCTGGGGGGAAGCGGAATTCACCCCTCCACTTT.

This clonotype was picked up many times. The V and J genes are TRBV6-2 or TRBV6-3 and TRBJ2-7; 11 bases are shared with TRBD2. Germline CDR1 MNHEY, CDR2 SVGEGT. V lost 4 bases and J lost 7; bases outside the gene matches: 6. The CDR3 totals 14 residues. The CDR3 is CASSSSGRNGEQYF. CDR3 nucleotide sequence: TGTGCCAGCAGTTCTAGCGGGAGGAACGGTGAGCAGTACTTC.

This clonotype was counted at least ten times. Here the CDR3 reads CASRQGGGNSPLHF. The CDR3, as DNA: TGTGCCAGCAGACAGGGAGGGGGTAATTCACCCCTCCACTTT. This rearrangement joins TRBV12-3 or TRBV12-4 to TRBJ1-6; D perhaps matches TRBD1 (6 bases). CDR3 size: 14 residues. Trimming cost V 6 bases and J 6 bases, with 12 bases left between them.

Ten or more counts support this clonotype. V gene TRBV4-2 combines with J gene TRBJ1-2, with 8 bases fitting TRBD1. Germline assignment: CDR1 LGHNA and CDR2 YNFKEQ. The V and J ends lost 3 bases and 2 bases, in that order; junction bases with no gene match: 5. The CDR3 is made up of 15 amino acids. The CDR3: CASSQETGDNYGYTF. The CDR3 DNA reads as TGTGCCAGCAGCCAGGAGACAGGGGACAACTATGGCTACACCTTC.

This clonotype was seen once. V gene TRBV12-3 or TRBV12-4 combines with J gene TRBJ2-1; TRBD2 matches 8 bases. V lost 5 bases to trimming and J lost 7 bases; unmatched junction nucleotides: 7. This CDR3 is 14 amino acids long. The CDR3: CASSIPGLVNEQFF. In DNA, the CDR3 is TGTGCCAGCAGTATACCGGGACTAGTGAATGAGCAGTTCTTC.

There are many counts of this clonotype. J is TRBJ1-6 and V is TRBV6-1, with D hard to call. Trimming removed 2 bases at V and 7 bases at J, with 6 bases between. This CDR3 spans 13 amino acids. Germline CDR1 is MNHNS and CDR2 is SASEGT. The CDR3 nucleotides read TGTGCCAGCAGTGAACAACTAAATTCACCCCTCCACTTT. It specifies CASSEQLNSPLHF.

The rearrangement links TRBV18 to TRBJ1-5; 7 positions agree with TRBD1. CDR1 KGHSH and CDR2 LQKENI come from the germline V gene. The trim removed 6 bases at V and 3 bases at J, leaving 5 bases unmatched. The CDR3 spans 14 residues. The CDR3 reads CASSLQGYNQPQHF. The CDR3 DNA reads as TGTGCCAGCTCCCTACAGGGGTACAATCAGCCCCAGCATTTT.

Ten or more counts support this clonotype. V usage is TRBV6-6 and J usage is TRBJ2-4, with 8 nucleotides matching TRBD1. There are 13 residues in the CDR3. Trimming removed 6 bases from V and 7 bases from J; junction bases left unmatched: 5. CDR1 is MNHNY and CDR2 is SVGAGI in the germline V gene (reference sequence). In DNA, the CDR3 is TGTGCCAGCAGCCCGACAGGGGAGAACATTCAGTACTTC. Translating gives CASSPTGENIQYF.

At least ten counts were recorded for this clonotype. Here the CDR3 DNA reads TGCGCCAGCAGCTTGGGAGGGACGGGAGGAAACACCATATATTTT. Translated: CASSLGGTGGNTIYF. The V and J genes are TRBV5-1 and TRBJ1-3, with a possible D match to TRBD1 (5 bases). CDR1 and CDR2 from the germline V gene are SGHRS and YFSETQ. The CDR3 has 15 amino acids. V was cut by 0 bases and J by 4 bases, with 11 bases left in between.

The rearrangement uses TRBV4-2 and TRBJ2-7, with 7 bases aligning to TRBD1. The germline CDR1 and CDR2 sequences are LGHNA and YNFKEQ. The CDR3 sequence is 19 residues long. Unmatched junction bases numbered 20, after V lost 1 base and J lost 5 bases. CDR3 amino acids: CASSQGVGDRVWGTDEQYF. CDR3 nucleotide sequence: TGTGCCAGCAGCCAAGGAGTTGGTGACAGGGTGTGGGGGACCGACGAGCAGTACTTC.

At least ten counts were recorded for this clonotype. For the CDR3, the DNA is TGCAGTGCTAGTGGCGGGAGCGCAGATACGCAGTATTTT. Translating it yields CSASGGSADTQYF. The chain employs TRBV20-1 and TRBJ2-3; 7 bases fit TRBD2. Germline-derived CDR1 and CDR2 are DFQATT and SNEGSKA (reference sequence). V was clipped by 3 bases and J by 4 bases; unmatched bases: 4. CDR3 length equals 13 residues.

The chain has TRBV9 and TRBJ2-7, with D hard to call. From germline, CDR1 is SGDLS and CDR2 YYNGEE. The CDR3 has 13 amino acids. V lost 3 bases and J lost 3, with 10 bases in between. The CDR3 DNA follows: TGTGCCAGCAGCGCCCAACCCAACTACGAGCAGTACTTC. Translating it yields CASSAQPNYEQYF.

This clonotype was seen ten or more times. V gene TRBV19 combines with J gene TRBJ2-5; D call uncertain. CDR1 and CDR2 (germline): LNHDA, SQIVND (reference sequence). V was clipped by 5 bases and J by 4 bases, with 14 bases between them. The CDR3 has 14 amino acids. CDR3 bases: TGTGCCAGTAGTGCCTTGAATCCCGGAGAGACCCAGTACTTC. Protein product: CASSALNPGETQYF.

This clonotype was picked up one time. J is TRBJ2-1 and V is TRBV29-1; TRBD1 aligns across 9 bases. Trimming cost V 7 bases and J 7 bases; bases outside gene matches: 11. There are 14 residues in the CDR3. CDR1 and CDR2 (germline): SQVTM, ANQGSEA. The CDR3 protein is CSGRDRDLRNEQFF. CDR3 nucleotide sequence: TGCAGCGGCCGGGACAGGGATTTGAGGAATGAGCAGTTCTTC.

Details on this clonotype: One junction end disagrees with the germline gene, perhaps due to a read error. The genes are TRBV6-5 and TRBJ2-5; 10 positions match TRBD1. This CDR3 has 15 amino acids. Germline CDR1 and CDR2: MNHEY and SVGAGI. The CDR3 loop is CATSAGDRGEETQYF. CDR3 nucleotide sequence: TGTGCCACCAGTGCAGGGGACAGGGGTGAGGAGACCCAGTACTTC.

This clonotype came up many times. This rearrangement joins TRBV20-1 to TRBJ2-7, with 13 bases matching TRBD2. The V and J ends lost 2 bases and 1 base, in that order; junction bases with no gene match: 2. CDR1 DFQATT and CDR2 SNEGSKA come from the germline V gene (reference sequence). CDR3 length: 15 amino acids. CDR3: CSARKGLAGSYEQYF. The CDR3 nucleotides read TGCAGTGCTAGAAAGGGACTAGCGGGATCCTACGAGCAGTACTTC.

The table lists this clonotype with many counts. The J gene is TRBJ2-1, the V gene TRBV12-3 or TRBV12-4; 8 bases match TRBD2. Trimming at V came to 6 bases and at J to 7 bases, leaving 8 bases not matched to a gene. The CDR3 spans 14 residues. CDR3 DNA: TGTGCCAGCAGGACTAGCGCCCAAGGTAATGAGCAGTTCTTC. Translation gives CASRTSAQGNEQFF.

The gene calls are TRBV2 and TRBJ1-4; 9 nucleotides agree with TRBD1. The CDR3 sequence is 18 residues long. Germline lookup yields CDR1 SNHLY and CDR2 FYNNEI. Losses at the gene ends were 6 bases for V and 6 bases for J; bases not matched to a gene: 17. DNA for the CDR3: TGTGCCAGCAGGGTAGACGCGGGACAGGGTAACGGGGATGAAAAACTGTTTTTT. It is translated as CASRVDAGQGNGDEKLFF.